The 5 T cell receptor beta chains reported below all come from one sample, sequenced in a study of post-analysis software for immune sequencing data. Each TCR beta cDNA library carried unique molecular identifiers. TCRdb passed the PCR reads through MiXCR, listing each CDR3 protein once. The repertoire holds under 900,000 distinct CDR3 sequences, with approximately 53% as singletons. These TCRs are of unknown antigen specificity. Study results and caveats: Compared with controls, patients had more of about 5 TRBV segments, including TRBV5-6, TRBV5-1 and TRBV20-1.

What was sequenced was blood. The origin of the receptors is a girl aged 10 to 17 with multiple sclerosis.

The genes are TRBV7-8 and TRBJ2-5; 7 bases map to TRBD2. The CDR3 runs 18 residues. Germline values: CDR1 SGHVS, CDR2 FQNEAQ. The V gene end was trimmed by 5 bases and the J gene end by 4 bases; junction bases not matched to a gene: 19. This CDR3 reads CASSGGEEKRSNRETQYF. In DNA form, the CDR3 reads TGTGCCAGCAGCGGGGGGGAGGAGAAGCGCTCTAACCGAGAGACCCAGTACTTC.

This clonotype was picked up a small number of times. The chain recombines TRBV29-1 with TRBJ2-5; a weak D match, TRBD1 (6 bases). V lost 6 bases and J 3 bases, leaving 14 bases between the germline ends. The CDR3 runs to 13 residues. Germline assignment: CDR1 SQVTM and CDR2 ANQGSEA. CDR3 amino acids: CSVLLRTEETQYF. The CDR3 DNA reads TGCAGCGTGTTACTTCGGACAGAAGAGACCCAGTACTTC.

This chain uses TRBV2 with TRBJ2-6; 7 bases fit TRBD2. This CDR3 region has 20 residues. Germline V gene data show CDR1 as SNHLY and CDR2 as FYNNEI. The J segment lost 0 bases and the V segment lost 0 bases, leaving 11 bases of the junction unmatched. The CDR3 bases are TGTGCCAGCAGTGAAGCGCTTCTGGGAGCGGGAACCTCTGGGGCCAACGTCCTGACTTTC. Protein product: CASSEALLGAGTSGANVLTF.

This sequence joins TRBV7-9 and TRBJ2-1; D may match TRBD1 or TRBD2 (5 bases each). The CDR3 runs to 12 residues. Germline V gene sequence: CDR1 SEHNR, CDR2 FQNEAQ (reference sequence). Between the trimmed V and J ends, which lost 5 bases and 5 bases, there was a span of 7 bases. The CDR3 nucleotides read TGTGCCAGCAGCCGGGACCACAATGAGCAGTTCTTC. Residues: CASSRDHNEQFF.

The chain is built from TRBV30 and TRBJ2-7, with 7 bases fitting TRBD1. CDR1 is GTSNPN, CDR2 SVGIG, per germline (reference sequence). V lost 5 bases, J lost 4 bases, and 8 bases stayed unmatched. The CDR3 is made up of 13 amino acids. CDR3 protein: CAWRGPGGYEQYF. The CDR3 nucleotides are TGTGCCTGGCGTGGGCCAGGGGGTTACGAGCAGTACTTC.